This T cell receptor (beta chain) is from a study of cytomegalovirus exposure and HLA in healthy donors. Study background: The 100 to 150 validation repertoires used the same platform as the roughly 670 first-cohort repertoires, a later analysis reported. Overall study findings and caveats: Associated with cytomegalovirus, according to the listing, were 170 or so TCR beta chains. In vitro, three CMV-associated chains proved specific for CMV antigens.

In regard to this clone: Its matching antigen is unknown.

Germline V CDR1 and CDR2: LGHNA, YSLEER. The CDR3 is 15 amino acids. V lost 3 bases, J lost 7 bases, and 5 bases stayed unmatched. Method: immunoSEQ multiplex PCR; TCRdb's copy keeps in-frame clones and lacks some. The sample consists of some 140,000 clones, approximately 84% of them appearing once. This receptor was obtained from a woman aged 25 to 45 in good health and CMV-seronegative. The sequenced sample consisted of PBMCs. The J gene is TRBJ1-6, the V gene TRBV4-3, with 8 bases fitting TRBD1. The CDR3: CASSQDRDWNSPLHF. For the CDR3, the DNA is TGCGCCAGCAGCCAGGACAGGGACTGGAATTCACCCCTCCACTTT.